The 2 T cell receptor beta chains listed next were all sequenced from one sample in a study of T cell responses to AZD1222 COVID-19 vaccine. Assay used: immunoSEQ multiplex PCR; TCRdb lists only in-frame clones, some missing. Here the sample spans over 120,000 clones, about 94% being singletons. The sample consisted of peripheral blood, taken on day 0 of AZD1222 vaccination. The receptors derive from an adult in good health.

This chain joins TRBV19 and TRBJ1-5; D gene ambiguous. The germline V and J ends were trimmed by 5 bases and 8 bases, with 16 bases remaining between them. The CDR3 spans 14 residues. Germline V gives CDR1 LNHDA, CDR2 SQIVND (reference sequence). CDR3 nucleotides: TGTGCCAGTAGTCTTAACCCCCGGAGCAAGCCCCAGCATTTT. It codes for CASSLNPRSKPQHF.

The chain links TRBV7-8 to TRBJ2-1, with D possibly being TRBD2 (6 bases). CDR1 SGHVS and CDR2 FQNEAQ come from the germline V gene. Trimming stripped 5 bases from V and 6 bases from J, with 14 bases between. This CDR3 has 14 amino acids. The CDR3 sequence is CASSAQTRSNEQFF. CDR3 coding DNA: TGTGCCAGCAGCGCCCAGACTAGGAGCAATGAGCAGTTCTTC.